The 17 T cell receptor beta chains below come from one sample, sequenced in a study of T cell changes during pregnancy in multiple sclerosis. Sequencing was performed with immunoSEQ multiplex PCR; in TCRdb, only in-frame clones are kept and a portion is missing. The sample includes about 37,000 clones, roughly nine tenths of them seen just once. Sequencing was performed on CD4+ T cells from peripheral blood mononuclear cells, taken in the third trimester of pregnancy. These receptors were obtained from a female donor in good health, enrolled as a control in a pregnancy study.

The CDR3 nucleotides read TGTGCCAGCAGTGGAGGGGGGAGGGCCGCGGGGCAGTTCTTC. Amino acid sequence: CASSGGGRAAGQFF. The chain joins TRBV7-9 to TRBJ2-1, with D possibly TRBD2 on 7 matching bases. The CDR3 is 14 amino acids. V was trimmed by 6 bases and J by 12 bases, leaving 21 bases between them. In germline, CDR1 is SEHNR, CDR2 FQNEAQ (reference sequence).

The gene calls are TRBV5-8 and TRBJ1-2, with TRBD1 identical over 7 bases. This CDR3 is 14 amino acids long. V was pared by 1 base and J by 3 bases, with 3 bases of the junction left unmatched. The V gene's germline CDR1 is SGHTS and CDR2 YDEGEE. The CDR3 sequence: CASSLRDRDYGYTF. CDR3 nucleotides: TGTGCCAGCAGCTTGCGTGACAGGGACTATGGCTACACCTTC.

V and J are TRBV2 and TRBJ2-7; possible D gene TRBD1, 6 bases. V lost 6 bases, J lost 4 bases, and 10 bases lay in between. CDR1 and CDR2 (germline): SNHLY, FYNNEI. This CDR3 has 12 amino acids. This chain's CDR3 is CASSKQGYEQYF. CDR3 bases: TGTGCCAGCAGCAAACAGGGTTACGAGCAGTACTTC.

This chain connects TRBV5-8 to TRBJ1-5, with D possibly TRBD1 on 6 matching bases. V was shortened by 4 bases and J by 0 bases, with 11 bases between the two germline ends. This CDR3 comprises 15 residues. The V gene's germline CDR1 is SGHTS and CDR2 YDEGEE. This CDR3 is CASSRGGDSNQPQHF. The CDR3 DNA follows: TGTGCCAGCAGCCGGGGGGGCGATAGCAATCAGCCCCAGCATTTT.

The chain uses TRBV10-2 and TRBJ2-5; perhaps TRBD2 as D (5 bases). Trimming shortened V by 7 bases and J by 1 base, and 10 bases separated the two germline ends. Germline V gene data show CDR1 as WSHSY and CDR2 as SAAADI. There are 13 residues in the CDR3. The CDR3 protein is CASTGLTQETQYF. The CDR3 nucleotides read TGCGCCAGCACCGGACTGACCCAAGAGACCCAGTACTTC.

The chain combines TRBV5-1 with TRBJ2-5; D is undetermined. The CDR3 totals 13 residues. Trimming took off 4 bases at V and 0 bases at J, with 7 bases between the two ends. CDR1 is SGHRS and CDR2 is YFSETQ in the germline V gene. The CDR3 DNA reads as TGCGCCAGCAGCCCTCGGTACCAAGAGACCCAGTACTTC. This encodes CASSPRYQETQYF.

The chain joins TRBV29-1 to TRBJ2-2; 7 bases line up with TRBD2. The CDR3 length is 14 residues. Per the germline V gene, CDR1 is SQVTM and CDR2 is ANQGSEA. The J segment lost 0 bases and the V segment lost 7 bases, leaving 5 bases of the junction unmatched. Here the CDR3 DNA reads TGCAGCGCCCAGACTAGCTCGAACACCGGGGAGCTGTTTTTT. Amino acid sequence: CSAQTSSNTGELFF.

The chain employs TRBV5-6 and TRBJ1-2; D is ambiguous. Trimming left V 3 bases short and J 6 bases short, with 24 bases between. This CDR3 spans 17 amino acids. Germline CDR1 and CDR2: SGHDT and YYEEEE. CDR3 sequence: CASSWAGSAGRRHGYTF. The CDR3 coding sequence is TGTGCCAGCAGCTGGGCGGGGTCCGCGGGCCGGAGACATGGCTACACCTTC.

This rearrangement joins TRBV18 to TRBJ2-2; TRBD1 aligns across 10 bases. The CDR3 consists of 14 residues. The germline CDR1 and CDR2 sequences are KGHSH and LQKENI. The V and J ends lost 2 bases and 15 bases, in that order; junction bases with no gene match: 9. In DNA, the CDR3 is TGTGCCAGCTCACCATGGACGGACAGGGGGGAATTGTTTTTT. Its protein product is CASSPWTDRGELFF.

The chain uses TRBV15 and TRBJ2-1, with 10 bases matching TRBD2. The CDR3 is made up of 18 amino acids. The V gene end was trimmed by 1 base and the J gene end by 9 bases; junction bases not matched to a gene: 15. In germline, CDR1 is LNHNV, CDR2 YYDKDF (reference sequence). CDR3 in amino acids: CATSRGSSSGRAYGEQFF. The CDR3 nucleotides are TGTGCCACCAGCAGAGGGAGTAGCAGCGGGAGGGCTTATGGTGAGCAGTTCTTC.

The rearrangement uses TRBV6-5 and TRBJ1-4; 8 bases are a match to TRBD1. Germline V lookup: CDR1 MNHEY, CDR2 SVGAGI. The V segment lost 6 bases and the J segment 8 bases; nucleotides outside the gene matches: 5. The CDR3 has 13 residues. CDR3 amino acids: CASRGGTGEKLFF. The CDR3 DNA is TGTGCCAGCAGGGGCGGGACAGGCGAAAAACTGTTTTTT.

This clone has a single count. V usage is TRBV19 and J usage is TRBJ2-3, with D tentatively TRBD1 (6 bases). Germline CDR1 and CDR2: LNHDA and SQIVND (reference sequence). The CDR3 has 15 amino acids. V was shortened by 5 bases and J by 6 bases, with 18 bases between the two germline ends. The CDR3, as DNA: TGTGCCAGTAGTGATTGGACAGTCCCGCATGATACGCAGTATTTT. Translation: CASSDWTVPHDTQYF.

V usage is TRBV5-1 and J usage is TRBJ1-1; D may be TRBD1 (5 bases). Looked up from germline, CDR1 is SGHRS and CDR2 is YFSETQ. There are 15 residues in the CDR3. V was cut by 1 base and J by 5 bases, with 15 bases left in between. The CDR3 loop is CASSLNQGMETEAFF. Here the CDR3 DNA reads TGCGCCAGCAGCTTGAATCAGGGTATGGAGACTGAAGCTTTCTTT.

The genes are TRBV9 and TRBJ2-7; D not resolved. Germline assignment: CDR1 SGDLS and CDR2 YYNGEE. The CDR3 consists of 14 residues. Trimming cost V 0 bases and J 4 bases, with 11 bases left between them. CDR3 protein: CASSVGAGSYEQYF. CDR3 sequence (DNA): TGTGCCAGCAGCGTAGGGGCTGGAAGTTACGAGCAGTACTTC.

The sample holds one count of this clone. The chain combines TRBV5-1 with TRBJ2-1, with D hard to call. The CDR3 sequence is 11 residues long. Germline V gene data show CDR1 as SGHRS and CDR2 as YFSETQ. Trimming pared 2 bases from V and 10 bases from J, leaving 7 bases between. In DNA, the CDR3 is TGCGCCAGCAGCTTTGGTCGGGAGCAGTTCTTC. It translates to CASSFGREQFF.

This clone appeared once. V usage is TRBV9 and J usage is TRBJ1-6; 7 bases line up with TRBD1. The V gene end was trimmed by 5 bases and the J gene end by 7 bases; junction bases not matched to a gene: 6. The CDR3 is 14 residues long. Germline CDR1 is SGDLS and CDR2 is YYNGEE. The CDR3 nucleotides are TGTGCCAGCAGACCTGGGACAGAGAATTCACCCCTCCACTTT. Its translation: CASRPGTENSPLHF.

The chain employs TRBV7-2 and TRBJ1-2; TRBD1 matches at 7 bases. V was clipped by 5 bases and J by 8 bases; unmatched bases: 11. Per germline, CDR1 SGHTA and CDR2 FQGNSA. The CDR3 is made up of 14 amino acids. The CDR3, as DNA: TGTGCCAGCAGCGCTACAGGGGACTCTTTCGGCTACACCTTC. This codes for CASSATGDSFGYTF.